Listed here is a single T cell receptor (beta chain). A read error is the likely source, as a far larger clone sits one nucleotide away. This entry comes from a study of regulatory T cells in long-lasting Graves disease. To make TCR beta libraries, researchers used iRepertoire HTBI primers and Arm-PCR of CDR3 regions. From the multiplex PCR reads, TCRdb called clonotypes with MiXCR, one entry per CDR3 protein. The sample records roughly 610,000 distinct CDR3 sequences, 16% being singletons. Stated time point: newly diagnosed GD, antithyroid drugs for less than 3 months. The authors made the TCR library using RNA they extracted from PBMCs. The same data also went into a second study, on T cells in Graves' hyperthyroidism and ophthalmopathy. This second study says: Through a model of 13 V-J features, ophthalmopathy was separated from stable hyperthyroidism.

This material consisted of peripheral blood mononuclear cells (PBMCs), taken at new diagnosis, from a patient treated with antithyroid drugs. The sequence came from a woman in her twenties or thirties with Graves disease.

The CDR3 sequence is CSGVLGGEQFF. As DNA, the CDR3 is TGCAGTGGAGTTTTAGGTGGGGAGCAGTTCTTC. The chain carries TRBV20-1 and TRBJ2-3; D is uncertain. The DNA matches TRBJ2-1 better at its end, which makes the J call doubtful. Germline values: CDR1 DFQATT, CDR2 SNEGSKA (reference sequence). The CDR3 runs to 11 residues.